A selection of T cell receptor beta chains follows, all from one sample in a study of T cell responses to AZD1222 COVID-19 vaccine. Sequenced by immunoSEQ multiplex PCR; TCRdb stores in-frame clones only, minus some. Among some 200,000 clones listed, 80% to 95% were seen once. Source: peripheral blood, taken on day 0 of AZD1222 vaccination. Every receptor here comes from an adult in good health. Both conserved end residues are part of each CDR3. D genes are given only for firm matches. The size of a clone is reported for some rows only, either as once, few or many, or as a class for expanded clones.

>-|TRBV9|-|TRBJ1-2|12
TGTGCCAGCGGGGATTTGGGCTATGGCTACACCTTC
CASGDLGYGYTF
>-|TRBV24-1|-|TRBJ2-1|15
TGTGCCACCAGTGATTCTAGGGGGGGCCGGGATGAGCAGTTCTTC
CATSDSRGGRDEQFF
>-|TRBV6-4|-|TRBJ1-3|18
TGTGCCAGCAGAGGCGGAGGGGGGGCCGCTAGCTCTGGAAACACCATATATTTT
CASRGGGGAASSGNTIYF
>-|TRBV19|-|TRBJ1-1|15
TGTGCCAGCACCCTGGGAACAGGGAAGTACGCTGAAGCTTTCTTT
CASTLGTGKYAEAFF
>-|TRBV27|-|TRBJ2-1|13
TGTGCCAGCACCACGACCAGTTACAATGAGCAGTTCTTC
CASTTTSYNEQFF
>-|TRBV6-1|-|TRBJ1-2|14
TGTGCCAGCAGTGAAGCTGGGGGCGCACGGGGCTACACCTTC
CASSEAGGARGYTF
>-|TRBV14|-|TRBJ2-7|15
TGTGCCAGCAGCCAAGCGGCTAGAGGGCCCTACGAGCAGTACTTC
CASSQAARGPYEQYF
>-|TRBV3-1/TRBV3-2|-|TRBJ1-1|15
TGTGCCAGCAGCCAAGATGGGGGCATGAACACTGAAGCTTTCTTT
CASSQDGGMNTEAFF
>-|TRBV7-9|TRBD2|TRBJ2-7|13
TGTGCCAGCAGCTTAGCGACTAGCGGCGAGCAGTACTTC
CASSLATSGEQYF
>-|TRBV11-2|-|TRBJ2-4|15
TGTGCCAGCAGCTTAGGTGGACTCGATACGGACATTCAGTACTTC
CASSLGGLDTDIQYF
>many|TRBV10-3|-|TRBJ1-3|13
TGTGCCATCAGTGAGAGTTCTGGAAACACCATATATTTT
CAISESSGNTIYF
>-|TRBV28|-|TRBJ1-5|13
TGTGCCAGCAGTGGGACTGTCGACCAGCCCCAGCATTTT
CASSGTVDQPQHF
>-|TRBV24-1|-|TRBJ1-2|17
TGTGCCACCAGTCCACAAGATTGGGCAGGCGCATACTATGGCTACACCTTC
CATSPQDWAGAYYGYTF
>-|TRBV5-1|TRBD2|TRBJ2-5|14
TGCGCCAGCAGCCTCGGGAGGGCCGGGGAGACCCAGTACTTC
CASSLGRAGETQYF
>-|TRBV2|TRBD1|TRBJ1-2|12
TGTGCCAGCATTACAGGGGGCTATGGCTACACCTTC
CASITGGYGYTF
>-|TRBV5-6|-|TRBJ1-4|13
TGTGCCAGCAGCCCTTCATACAGAGAAAAACTGTTTTTT
CASSPSYREKLFF
>-|TRBV7-9|-|TRBJ1-1|14
TGTGCCAGCAGTCGCGACCCCGGGGGCACTGAAGCTTTCTTT
CASSRDPGGTEAFF
>-|TRBV6-5|-|TRBJ1-2|14
TGTGCCAGCAGTTACTCATACAGGGACTATGGCTACACCTTC
CASSYSYRDYGYTF
>-|TRBV5-1|-|TRBJ2-7|14
TGCGCCAGCAGCTCCTTGGACTCTCACTACGAGCAGTACTTC
CASSSLDSHYEQYF
>-|TRBV12-5|TRBD1|TRBJ2-7|14
TGTGCTAGTGAGACCGGACAGGGAGGTTTCAAGCAGTACTTC
CASETGQGGFKQYF
>-|TRBV28|TRBD1|TRBJ2-1|14
TGTGCCATTAAAACGGGACAGGGGATAATGGAGCAGTTCTTC
CAIKTGQGIMEQFF
>-|TRBV9|TRBD2|TRBJ2-2|15
TGTGCCAGCAACCCTAGCGGGATTGGCACCGGGGAGCTGCTTTTT
CASNPSGIGTGELLF
>-|TRBV4-1|-|TRBJ1-5|17
TGCGCCAGCAGCCAAGATTGGGCAGGTAATAGCAATCAGCCCCAGCATTTT
CASSQDWAGNSNQPQHF
>-|TRBV18|-|TRBJ1-3|16
TGTGCCAGCTCACCACCGATGGGGACCCGGGGAAACACCATATATTTT
CASSPPMGTRGNTIYF
>-|TRBV3-1/TRBV3-2|TRBD1|TRBJ2-7|15
TGTGCCAGCAGCCTAGGACAGGGAGGCTCCTACGAGCAGTACTTC
CASSLGQGGSYEQYF
>-|TRBV13|-|TRBJ1-5|15
TGTGCCAGCAGCTTTGGAGGGAACCGCAATCAGCCCCAGCATTTT
CASSFGGNRNQPQHF
>-|TRBV6-5|TRBD1|TRBJ1-5|14
TGTGCCAGCAGTTACGGGACAGGGACTCAGCCCCAGCATTTT
CASSYGTGTQPQHF
>-|TRBV6-2/TRBV6-3|TRBD1|TRBJ1-5|15
TGTGCCAGCAGTTATGAAACAGGGGGAAGACAGCCCCAGCATTTT
CASSYETGGRQPQHF
>-|TRBV6-5|-|TRBJ2-7|12
TGTGCCAGCAGATCTGACAGTGGCGAGCAGTACTTC
CASRSDSGEQYF
>-|TRBV5-1|-|TRBJ2-2|13
TGCGCCAGCAGCCTTGGCGACACCGGGGAGCTGTTTTTT
CASSLGDTGELFF
>-|TRBV18|-|TRBJ1-1|11
TGTGCCAGCTCTCCCGGGACAGAAGCTTTCTTT
CASSPGTEAFF
>-|TRBV25-1|-|TRBJ2-2|17
TGTGCCAGCAGTGAATATTTCGGGTCCAAGAACACCGGGGAGCTGTTTTTT
CASSEYFGSKNTGELFF
>few|TRBV12-3/TRBV12-4|TRBD1|TRBJ1-2|13
TGTGCCAGCAGTCGATCGGGACAGCATGGCTACACCTTC
CASSRSGQHGYTF